This T cell receptor (beta chain) was sequenced for a study of blood T cell repertoires in COVID-19. Study in general: In each case, the material was cDNA or gDNA derived from T cells, B-cell-depleted T cells, or PBMCs.

TCRdb's table, derived via immunoSEQ multiplex PCR, lists solely in-frame clones and lacks some. Among 150,000 to 200,000 clones listed, about 74% were seen once. The CDR3 totals 13 residues. Losses at the gene ends were 6 bases for V and 6 bases for J; bases not matched to a gene: 5. Germline CDR1 and CDR2: MNHEY and SVGAGI. The chain combines TRBV6-5 with TRBJ2-1; 7 nucleotides line up with TRBD1. This clonotype was sampled from a woman of 80 years or more with acute or convalescent COVID-19. The sequenced sample was peripheral blood. The CDR3: CASRLTGVNEQFF. The CDR3 nucleotides read TGTGCCAGCAGGCTAACAGGGGTCAATGAGCAGTTCTTC.